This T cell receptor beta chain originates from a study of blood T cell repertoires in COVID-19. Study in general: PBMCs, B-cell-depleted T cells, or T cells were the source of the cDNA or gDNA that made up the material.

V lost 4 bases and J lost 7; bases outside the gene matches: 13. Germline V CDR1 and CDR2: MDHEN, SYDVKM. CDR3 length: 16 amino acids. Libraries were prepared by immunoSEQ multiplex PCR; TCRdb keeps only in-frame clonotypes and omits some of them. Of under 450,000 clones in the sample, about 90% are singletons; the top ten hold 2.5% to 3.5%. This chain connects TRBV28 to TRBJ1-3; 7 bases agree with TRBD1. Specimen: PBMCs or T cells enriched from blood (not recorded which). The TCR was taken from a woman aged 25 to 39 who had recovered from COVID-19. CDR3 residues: CASSSLMTGMGNTIYF. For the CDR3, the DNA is TGTGCCAGCAGTTCCCTTATGACAGGGATGGGGAACACCATATATTTT.